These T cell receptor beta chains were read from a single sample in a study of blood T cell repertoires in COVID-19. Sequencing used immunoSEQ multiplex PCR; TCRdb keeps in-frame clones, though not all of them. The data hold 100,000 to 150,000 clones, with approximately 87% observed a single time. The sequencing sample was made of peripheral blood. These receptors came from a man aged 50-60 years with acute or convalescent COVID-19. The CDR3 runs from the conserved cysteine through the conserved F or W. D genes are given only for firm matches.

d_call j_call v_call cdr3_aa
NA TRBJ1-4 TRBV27 CASKGRGIWNEKLFF
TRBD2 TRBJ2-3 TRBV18 CASSAGVLDTQYF
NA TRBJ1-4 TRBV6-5 CASSPAGGTDEKLFF
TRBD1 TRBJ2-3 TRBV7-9 CASSLALPGGRDTQYF
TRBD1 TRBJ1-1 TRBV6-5 CASSRQGGRNTEAFF
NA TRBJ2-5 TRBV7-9 CASSLGEWETQYF
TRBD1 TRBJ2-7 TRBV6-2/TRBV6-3 CASGPDRGLSYEQYF
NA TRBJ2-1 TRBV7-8 CASSLENYQAEQFF
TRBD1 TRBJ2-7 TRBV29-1 CSVDSDREVDEQYF
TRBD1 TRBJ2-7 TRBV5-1 CASSWDRGAYEQYF
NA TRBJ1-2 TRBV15 CATSGGMSYGYTF
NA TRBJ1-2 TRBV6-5 CASSNRVGYTF
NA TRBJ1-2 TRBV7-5 CVRSPGQGNYGYTF
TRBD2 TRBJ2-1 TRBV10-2 CASSEWDGRNYNEQFF
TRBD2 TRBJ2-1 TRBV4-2 CASSQRSSGHNEQFF
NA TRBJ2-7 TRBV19 CASSMTGYEQYF
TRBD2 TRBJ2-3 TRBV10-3 CAIRGSESSGRASDTQYF
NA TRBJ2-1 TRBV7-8 CASSLVGNEQFF
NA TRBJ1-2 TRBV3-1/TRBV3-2 CASSQGVNRFGAYGYTF
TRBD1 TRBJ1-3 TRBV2 CASRRAGQGSGNTIYF
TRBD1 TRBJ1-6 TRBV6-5 CASSTTGGRSPLHF
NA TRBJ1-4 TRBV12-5 CASGLVRGPREEKLFF
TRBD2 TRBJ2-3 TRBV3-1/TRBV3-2 CASSQDFRLAEGTDTQYF
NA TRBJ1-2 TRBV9 CASSDHAGTRINYGYTF
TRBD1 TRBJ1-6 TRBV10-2 CATKRGLGKSPLHF
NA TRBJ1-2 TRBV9 CASSVRVNYGYTF
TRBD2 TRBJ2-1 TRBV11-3 CASSSKPLAGDVF
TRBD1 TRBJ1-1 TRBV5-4 CASSLGQMNTEAFF
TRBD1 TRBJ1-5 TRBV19 CASSVGQGNQPQHF
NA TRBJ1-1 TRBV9 CASSVAGRALNTEAFF
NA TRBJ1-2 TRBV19 CASSQNRDILPYGYTF